This TCR beta chain was recovered during a study of T cell responses to AZD1222 COVID-19 vaccine. General study results and limits: Regions left unmutated in variants are reportedly the target of nearly half of spike-specific TCRs. Clonal diversity was possibly underestimated; the donors were predominantly white British and more often female.

As concerns this clone: Its specificity is unknown.

The CDR3 is 19 amino acids. From germline, CDR1 is MNHEY and CDR2 SMNVEV (reference sequence). After removal of 2 bases from V and 4 bases from J, the junction contained 17 bases not matched to a gene. Measured with immunoSEQ multiplex PCR; TCRdb has only the in-frame clones, and not every one. Among around 100,000 clones listed, 80% to 95% were seen once. This sequence was found in an adult in good health. The specimen was peripheral blood, collected on day 0 of AZD1222 vaccination. The V call is TRBV27, the J call TRBJ1-5, with 7 bases lining up with TRBD1. CDR3 DNA: TGTGCCAGCAGTTTAAGGGCCCCTCAAGACAGGGTGGGGAATCAGCCCCAGCATTTT. Amino acids: CASSLRAPQDRVGNQPQHF.